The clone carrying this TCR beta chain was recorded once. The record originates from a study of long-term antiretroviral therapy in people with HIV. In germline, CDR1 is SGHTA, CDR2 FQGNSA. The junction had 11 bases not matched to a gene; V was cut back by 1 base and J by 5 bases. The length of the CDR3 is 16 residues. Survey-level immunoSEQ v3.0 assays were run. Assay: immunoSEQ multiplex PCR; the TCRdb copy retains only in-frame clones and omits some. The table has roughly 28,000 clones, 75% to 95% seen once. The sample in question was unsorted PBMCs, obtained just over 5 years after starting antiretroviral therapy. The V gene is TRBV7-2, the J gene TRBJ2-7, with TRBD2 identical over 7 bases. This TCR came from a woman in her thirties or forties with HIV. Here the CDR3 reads CASSLVPGGSRDEQYF. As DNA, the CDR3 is TGTGCCAGCAGCTTAGTCCCCGGCGGGAGTCGGGACGAGCAGTACTTC.